Listed below are T cell receptor beta chains from one sample, sequenced in a study of cytomegalovirus exposure and HLA in healthy donors. Libraries were prepared by immunoSEQ multiplex PCR; TCRdb keeps only in-frame clonotypes and omits some of them. Counted here are some 150,000 clones, 75% to 80% occurring once; the ten biggest clones make up under 0.8%. Sequences were obtained from PBMCs. Receptor source: a male donor in good health and CMV-seronegative. The CDR3 runs from the conserved cysteine through the conserved F or W. The D gene is left open where the match is weak. Expanded clones get a size class; other rows say once, few or many, or leave the size out.

CATSREAAVTYEQYF,TGTGCCACCAGCAGAGAGGCGGCAGTGACCTACGAGCAGTACTTC,-,-,TRBJ2-7,TRBV15
CASSIFPSGIFSSGRMDTGELFF,TGTGCCAGCAGTATATTCCCGAGCGGAATATTCTCTAGCGGGAGAATGGACACCGGGGAGCTGTTTTTT,-,TRBD2,TRBJ2-2,TRBV28
CASSPGTDFHGELFF,TGCGCCAGCAGCCCTGGGACTGACTTCCACGGGGAGCTGTTTTTT,-,-,TRBJ2-2,TRBV5-1
CASSYSPGAYEQYF,TGTGCCAGCAGTTACTCCCCCGGGGCCTACGAGCAGTACTTC,few,-,TRBJ2-7,TRBV6-5
CASTRGTDSNQPQHF,TGTGCCAGTACCCGGGGGACGGACAGCAATCAGCCCCAGCATTTT,-,-,TRBJ1-5,TRBV19
CATAGGTGVIGANVLTF,TGTGCCACCGCCGGAGGGACAGGTGTAATCGGGGCCAACGTCCTGACTTTC,-,TRBD1,TRBJ2-6,TRBV15
CASSLARTGDNYGYTF,TGTGCCAGCAGCTTGGCCCGGACAGGGGACAACTATGGCTACACCTTC,-,TRBD1,TRBJ1-2,TRBV5-4
CASSLEASGGAGNIQYF,TGTGCCAGCAGCTTAGAGGCTAGCGGGGGGGCGGGAAACATTCAGTACTTC,-,TRBD2,TRBJ2-4,TRBV7-2
CASSLELATEAFF,TGCGCCAGCAGCTTGGAATTAGCCACTGAAGCTTTCTTT,-,-,TRBJ1-1,TRBV5-1
CASSFRQGAGELFF,TGTGCCAGCAGCTTTCGACAGGGGGCCGGGGAGCTGTTTTTT,-,TRBD1,TRBJ2-2,TRBV14
CASGIWAGSNEQYF,TGTGCCAGCGGCATATGGGCAGGCTCCAACGAGCAGTACTTC,-,-,TRBJ2-7,TRBV6-5
CASSYRDRVLYTF,TGTGCCAGCAGTTACAGGGACAGGGTTCTCTACACCTTC,-,TRBD1,TRBJ1-2,TRBV6-6
CASSVDPSGGGLHNEQFF,TGTGCCAGCAGCGTAGACCCGTCGGGCGGGGGGTTACACAATGAGCAGTTCTTC,-,TRBD2,TRBJ2-1,TRBV9
CAGRGGFDTEAFF,TGTGCCGGACGGGGGGGATTCGACACTGAAGCTTTCTTT,-,-,TRBJ1-1,TRBV7-6
CASSQEADRVVRQPQHF,TGCGCCAGCAGCCAAGAGGCGGACAGGGTTGTAAGGCAGCCCCAGCATTTT,-,TRBD1,TRBJ1-5,TRBV4-1
CAITGQGDRNEQFF,TGTGCCATCACAGGACAGGGAGACCGAAATGAGCAGTTCTTC,-,TRBD1,TRBJ2-1,TRBV10-3
CSSSPGLAGADTQYF,TGTTCCAGCAGCCCCGGACTAGCGGGGGCAGATACGCAGTATTTT,-,TRBD2,TRBJ2-3,TRBV7-9
CATSRDISLNSYEQYF,TGTGCCACCAGCAGAGACATCTCGCTTAACTCCTACGAGCAGTACTTC,-,-,TRBJ2-7,TRBV15
CASSPWTGLMNTEAFF,TGTGCCAGCAGCCCGTGGACAGGTCTAATGAACACTGAAGCTTTCTTT,-,TRBD1,TRBJ1-1,TRBV5-5
CASSLGGGSQFEQYF,TGTGCCAGCAGCTTAGGTGGCGGTAGCCAGTTCGAGCAGTACTTC,once,-,TRBJ2-7,TRBV11-3
CSVEEQYGYTF,TGCAGCGTTGAAGAACAGTATGGCTACACCTTC,-,-,TRBJ1-2,TRBV29-1
CASSLRTSGEDTQYF,TGTGCCAGCAGTTTACGGACTAGCGGGGAAGATACGCAGTATTTT,-,TRBD2,TRBJ2-3,TRBV27
CASTRRDGQGYTGELFF,TGTGCCAGCACCCGAAGAGACGGACAGGGGTACACCGGGGAGCTGTTTTTT,-,TRBD1,TRBJ2-2,TRBV7-9
CASCTGVDTEAFF,TGTGCCAGCTGCACAGGGGTCGACACTGAAGCTTTCTTT,few,TRBD1,TRBJ1-1,TRBV6-4
CASSLASGDNEQFF,TGTGCCAGCAGCTTAGCTTCGGGAGACAATGAGCAGTTCTTC,once,-,TRBJ2-1,TRBV5-4
CASSVGGSTGELFF,TGTGCCAGCAGCGTGGGGGGGAGCACCGGGGAGCTGTTTTTT,few,TRBD2,TRBJ2-2,TRBV9
CASKGQFVHF,TGTGCCAGTAAGGGACAGTTTGTGCATTTT,-,TRBD1,TRBJ1-5,TRBV6-6
CASSLFSLAGGYEQFF,TGTGCCAGCAGCTTGTTTTCACTAGCGGGGGGGTATGAGCAGTTCTTC,-,TRBD2,TRBJ2-1,TRBV5-4
CASSVTGRNDGIEKLFF,TGTGCCAGCAGCGTTACAGGACGAAATGATGGAATCGAAAAACTGTTTTTT,-,-,TRBJ1-4,TRBV7-2
CASRPGLAYSLEQYF,TGTGCCAGTCGGCCGGGACTAGCCTATTCGCTCGAGCAGTACTTC,-,TRBD2,TRBJ2-7,TRBV6-5
CAVHGTTHTGELFF,TGTGCCGTCCACGGGACTACCCACACCGGTGAGCTGTTTTTT,-,TRBD2,TRBJ2-2,TRBV6-6
CASRRVTNEQFF,TGTGCCAGCAGGAGGGTTACCAATGAGCAGTTCTTC,-,-,TRBJ2-1,TRBV2
CSVEGGQGPNYGYTF,TGCAGCGTTGAAGGGGGGCAGGGCCCTAACTATGGCTACACCTTC,-,-,TRBJ1-2,TRBV29-1
CASRDRGTMNTEAFF,TGCGCCAGCAGAGACAGGGGGACCATGAACACTGAAGCTTTCTTT,-,TRBD1,TRBJ1-1,TRBV5-1
CASSTQGQGYNEQFF,TGCGCCAGCAGCACCCAGGGACAGGGCTACAATGAGCAGTTCTTC,-,TRBD1,TRBJ2-1,TRBV5-1
CASGLAGGPVVNEQFF,TGTGCCTCGGGACTAGCGGGGGGGCCCGTTGTGAATGAGCAGTTCTTC,few,TRBD2,TRBJ2-1,TRBV30
CASSGQGYDGYTF,TGTGCCAGCAGCGGACAGGGATATGATGGCTACACCTTC,-,TRBD1,TRBJ1-2,TRBV2
CASSLISQGRVGGEQFF,TGTGCCAGCAGCCTCATTTCACAGGGGAGAGTAGGTGGGGAGCAGTTCTTC,once,TRBD1,TRBJ2-1,TRBV7-8
CASSSLPASGGASYEQYF,TGTGCCAGCAGCTCCCTCCCGGCTAGCGGGGGGGCATCCTACGAGCAGTACTTC,-,TRBD2,TRBJ2-7,TRBV7-6
CASSGTSGGGETQYF,TGTGCCAGCAGCGGGACTAGCGGGGGAGGAGAGACCCAGTACTTC,-,TRBD2,TRBJ2-5,TRBV7-9